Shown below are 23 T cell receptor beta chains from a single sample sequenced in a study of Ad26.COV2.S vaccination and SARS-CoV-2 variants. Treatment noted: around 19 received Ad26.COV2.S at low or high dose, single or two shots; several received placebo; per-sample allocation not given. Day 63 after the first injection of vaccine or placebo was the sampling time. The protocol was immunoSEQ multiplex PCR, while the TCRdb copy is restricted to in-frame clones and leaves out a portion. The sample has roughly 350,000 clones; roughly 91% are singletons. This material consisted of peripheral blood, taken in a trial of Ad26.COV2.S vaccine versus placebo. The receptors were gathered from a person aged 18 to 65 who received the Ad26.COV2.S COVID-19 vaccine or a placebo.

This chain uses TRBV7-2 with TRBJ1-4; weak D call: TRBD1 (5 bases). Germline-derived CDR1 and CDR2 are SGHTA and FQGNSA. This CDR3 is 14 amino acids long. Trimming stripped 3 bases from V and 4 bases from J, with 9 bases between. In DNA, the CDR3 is TGTGCCAGCAGCTTGTGGCAGGGTAATGAAAAACTGTTTTTT. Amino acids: CASSLWQGNEKLFF.

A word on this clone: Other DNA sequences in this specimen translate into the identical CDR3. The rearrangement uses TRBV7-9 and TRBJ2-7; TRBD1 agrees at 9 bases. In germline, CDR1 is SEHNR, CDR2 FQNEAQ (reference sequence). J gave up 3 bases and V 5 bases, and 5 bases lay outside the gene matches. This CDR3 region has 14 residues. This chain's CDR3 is CASSPRDRVYEQYF. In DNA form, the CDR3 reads TGTGCCAGCAGCCCCCGGGACAGGGTCTACGAGCAGTACTTC.

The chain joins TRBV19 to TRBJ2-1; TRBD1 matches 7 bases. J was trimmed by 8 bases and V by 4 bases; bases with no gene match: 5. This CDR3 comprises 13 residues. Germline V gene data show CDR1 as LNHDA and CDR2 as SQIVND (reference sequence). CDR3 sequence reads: CASSNRQGDEQFF. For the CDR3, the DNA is TGTGCCAGTAGTAACCGACAGGGCGATGAGCAGTTCTTC. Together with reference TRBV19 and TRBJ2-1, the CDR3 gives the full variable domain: DGGITQSPKYLFRKEGQNVTLSCEQNLNHDAMYWYRQDPGQGLRLIYYSQIVNDFQKGDIAEGYSVSREKKESFPLTVTSAQKNPTAFYLCASSNRQGDEQFFGPGTRLTVL.

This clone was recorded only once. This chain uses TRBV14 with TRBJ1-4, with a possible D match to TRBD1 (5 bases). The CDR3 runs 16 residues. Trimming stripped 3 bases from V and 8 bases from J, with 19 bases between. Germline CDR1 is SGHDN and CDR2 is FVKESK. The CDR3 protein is CASSHSTGPKLEKLFF. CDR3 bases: TGTGCCAGCAGCCATTCGACGGGACCAAAATTAGAAAAACTGTTTTTT. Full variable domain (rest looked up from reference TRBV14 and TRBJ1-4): EAGVTQFPSHSVIEKGQTVTLRCDPISGHDNLYWYRRVMGKEIKFLLHFVKESKQDESGMPNNRFLAERTGGTYSTLKVQPAELEDSGVYFCASSHSTGPKLEKLFFGSGTQLSVL.

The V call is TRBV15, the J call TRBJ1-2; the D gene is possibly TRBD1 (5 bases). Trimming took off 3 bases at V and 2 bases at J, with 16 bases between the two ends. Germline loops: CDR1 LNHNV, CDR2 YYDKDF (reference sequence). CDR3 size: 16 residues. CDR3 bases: TGTGCCACCAGCAGTACCAGGACAAACTTGAACTATGGCTACACCTTC. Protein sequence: CATSSTRTNLNYGYTF.

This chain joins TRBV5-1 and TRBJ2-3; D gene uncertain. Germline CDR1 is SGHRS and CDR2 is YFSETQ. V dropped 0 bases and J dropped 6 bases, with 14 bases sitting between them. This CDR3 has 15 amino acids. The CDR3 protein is CASSLGQAAPDTQYF. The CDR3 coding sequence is TGCGCCAGCAGCTTGGGGCAGGCCGCACCGGATACGCAGTATTTT.

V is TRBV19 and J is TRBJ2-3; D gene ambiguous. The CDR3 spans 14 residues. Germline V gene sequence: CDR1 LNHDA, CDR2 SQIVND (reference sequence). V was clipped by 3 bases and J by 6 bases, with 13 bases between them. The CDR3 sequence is CASSMNSIWDTQYF. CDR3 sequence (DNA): TGTGCCAGTAGTATGAACTCGATTTGGGATACGCAGTATTTT.

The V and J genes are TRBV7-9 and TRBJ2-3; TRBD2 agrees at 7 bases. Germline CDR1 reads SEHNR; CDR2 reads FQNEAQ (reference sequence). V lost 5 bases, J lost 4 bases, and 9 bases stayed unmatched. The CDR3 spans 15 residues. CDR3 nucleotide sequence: TGTGCCAGCAGCCATAGACTAGCTAAGGCAGATACGCAGTATTTT. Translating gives CASSHRLAKADTQYF.

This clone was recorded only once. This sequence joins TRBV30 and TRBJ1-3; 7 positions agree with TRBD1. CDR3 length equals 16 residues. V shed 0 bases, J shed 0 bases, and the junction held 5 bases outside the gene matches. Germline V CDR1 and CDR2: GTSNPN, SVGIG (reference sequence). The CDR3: CAWSVPGTASGNTIYF. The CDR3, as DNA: TGTGCCTGGAGTGTACCTGGGACAGCCTCTGGAAACACCATATATTTT. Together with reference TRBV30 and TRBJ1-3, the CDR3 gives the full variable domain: SQTIHQWPATLVQPVGSPLSLECTVEGTSNPNLYWYRQAAGRGLQLLFYSVGIGQISSEVPQNLSASRPQDRQFILSSKKLLLSDSGFYLCAWSVPGTASGNTIYFGEGSWLTVV.

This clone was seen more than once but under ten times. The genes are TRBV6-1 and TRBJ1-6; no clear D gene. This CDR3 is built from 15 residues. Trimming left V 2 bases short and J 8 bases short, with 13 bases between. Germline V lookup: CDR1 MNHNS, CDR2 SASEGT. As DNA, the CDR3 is TGTGCCAGCAGTGAATTCCTGGGGAGGGATTCACCCCTCCACTTT. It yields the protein CASSEFLGRDSPLHF.

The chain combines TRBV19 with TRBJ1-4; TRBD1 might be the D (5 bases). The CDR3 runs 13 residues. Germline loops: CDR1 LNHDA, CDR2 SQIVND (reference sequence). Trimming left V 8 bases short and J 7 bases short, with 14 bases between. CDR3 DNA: TGTGCCAGTGGGGATGGGGGGGTTGAAAAACTGTTTTTT. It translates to CASGDGGVEKLFF.

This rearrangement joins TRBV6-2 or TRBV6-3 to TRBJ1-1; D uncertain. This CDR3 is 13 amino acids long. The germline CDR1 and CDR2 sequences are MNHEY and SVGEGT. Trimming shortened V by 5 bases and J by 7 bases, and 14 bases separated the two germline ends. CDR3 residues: CASSLRASDEAFF. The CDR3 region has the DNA TGTGCCAGCAGTCTCCGGGCCAGTGATGAAGCTTTCTTT.

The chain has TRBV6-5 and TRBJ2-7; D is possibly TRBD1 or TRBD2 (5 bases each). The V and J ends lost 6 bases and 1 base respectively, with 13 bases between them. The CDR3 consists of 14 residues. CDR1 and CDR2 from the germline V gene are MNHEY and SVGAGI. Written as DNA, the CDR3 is TGTGCCAGCAGAAGAGGGACGGGTTCCTACGAGCAGTACTTC. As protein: CASRRGTGSYEQYF.

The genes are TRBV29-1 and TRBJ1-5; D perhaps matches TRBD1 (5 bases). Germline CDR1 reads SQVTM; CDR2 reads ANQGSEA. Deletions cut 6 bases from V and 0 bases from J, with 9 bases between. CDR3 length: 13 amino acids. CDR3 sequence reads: CSVRQNSNQPQHF. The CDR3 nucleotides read TGCAGCGTAAGACAGAATAGCAATCAGCCCCAGCATTTT.

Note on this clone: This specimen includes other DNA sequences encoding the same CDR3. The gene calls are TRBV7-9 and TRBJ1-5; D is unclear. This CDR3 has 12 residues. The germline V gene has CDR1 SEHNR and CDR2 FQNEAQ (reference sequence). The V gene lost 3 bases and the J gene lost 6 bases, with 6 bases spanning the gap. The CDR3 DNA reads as TGTGCCAGCAGCTTGGGAAGTCAGCCCCAGCATTTT. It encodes CASSLGSQPQHF.

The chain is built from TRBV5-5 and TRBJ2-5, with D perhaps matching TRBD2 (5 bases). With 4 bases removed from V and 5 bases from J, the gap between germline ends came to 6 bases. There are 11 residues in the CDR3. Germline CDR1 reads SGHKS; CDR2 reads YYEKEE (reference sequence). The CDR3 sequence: CASSPGETQYF. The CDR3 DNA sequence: TGTGCCAGCAGCCCGGGGGAGACCCAGTACTTC.

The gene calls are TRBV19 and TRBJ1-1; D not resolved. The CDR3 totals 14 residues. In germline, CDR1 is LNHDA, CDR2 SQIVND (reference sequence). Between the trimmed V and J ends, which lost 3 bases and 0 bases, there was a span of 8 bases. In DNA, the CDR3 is TGTGCCAGTAGTATCGGACCGATGAACACTGAAGCTTTCTTT. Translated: CASSIGPMNTEAFF. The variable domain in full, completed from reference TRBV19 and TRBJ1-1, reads DGGITQSPKYLFRKEGQNVTLSCEQNLNHDAMYWYRQDPGQGLRLIYYSQIVNDFQKGDIAEGYSVSREKKESFPLTVTSAQKNPTAFYLCASSIGPMNTEAFFGQGTRLTVV.

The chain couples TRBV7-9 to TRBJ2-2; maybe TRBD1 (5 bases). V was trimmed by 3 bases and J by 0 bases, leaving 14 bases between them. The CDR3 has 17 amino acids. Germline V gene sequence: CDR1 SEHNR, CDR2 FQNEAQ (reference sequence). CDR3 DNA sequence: TGTGCCAGCAGCTTGGGGCAGCTTTATACGAACACCGGGGAGCTGTTTTTT. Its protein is CASSLGQLYTNTGELFF.

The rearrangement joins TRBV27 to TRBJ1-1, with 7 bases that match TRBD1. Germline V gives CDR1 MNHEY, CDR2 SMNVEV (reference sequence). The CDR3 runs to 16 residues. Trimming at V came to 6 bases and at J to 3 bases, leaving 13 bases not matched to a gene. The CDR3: CASSPGTVGKDTEAFF. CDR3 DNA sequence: TGTGCCAGCAGCCCCGGGACAGTGGGGAAAGACACTGAAGCTTTCTTT.

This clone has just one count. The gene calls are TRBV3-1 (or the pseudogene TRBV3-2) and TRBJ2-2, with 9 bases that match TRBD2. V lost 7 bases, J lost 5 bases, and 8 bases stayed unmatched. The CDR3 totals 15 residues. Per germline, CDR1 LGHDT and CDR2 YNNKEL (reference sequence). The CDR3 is CASTSLAGSTGELFF. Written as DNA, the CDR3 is TGTGCCAGCACCTCTCTAGCGGGGTCTACCGGGGAGCTGTTTTTT.

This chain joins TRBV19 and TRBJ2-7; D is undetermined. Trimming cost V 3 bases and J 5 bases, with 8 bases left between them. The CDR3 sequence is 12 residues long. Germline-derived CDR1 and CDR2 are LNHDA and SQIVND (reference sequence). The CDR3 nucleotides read TGTGCCAGTAGTATTCGCCGGGACGAGCAGTACTTC. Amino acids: CASSIRRDEQYF.

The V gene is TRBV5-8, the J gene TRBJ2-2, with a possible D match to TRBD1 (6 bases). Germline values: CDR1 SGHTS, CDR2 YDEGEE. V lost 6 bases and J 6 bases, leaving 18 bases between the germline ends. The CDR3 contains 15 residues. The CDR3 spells CASKSGQEFSGELFF. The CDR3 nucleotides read TGTGCCAGCAAGTCGGGACAAGAATTTTCCGGGGAGCTGTTTTTT.

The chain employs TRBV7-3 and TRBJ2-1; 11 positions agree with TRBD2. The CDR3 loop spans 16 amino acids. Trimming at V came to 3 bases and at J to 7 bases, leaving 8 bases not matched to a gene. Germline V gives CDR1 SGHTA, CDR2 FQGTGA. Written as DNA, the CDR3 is TGTGCCAGCAGCTTTAGCGGGGGGGAGCTCTGGAATGAGCAGTTCTTC. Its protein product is CASSFSGGELWNEQFF.